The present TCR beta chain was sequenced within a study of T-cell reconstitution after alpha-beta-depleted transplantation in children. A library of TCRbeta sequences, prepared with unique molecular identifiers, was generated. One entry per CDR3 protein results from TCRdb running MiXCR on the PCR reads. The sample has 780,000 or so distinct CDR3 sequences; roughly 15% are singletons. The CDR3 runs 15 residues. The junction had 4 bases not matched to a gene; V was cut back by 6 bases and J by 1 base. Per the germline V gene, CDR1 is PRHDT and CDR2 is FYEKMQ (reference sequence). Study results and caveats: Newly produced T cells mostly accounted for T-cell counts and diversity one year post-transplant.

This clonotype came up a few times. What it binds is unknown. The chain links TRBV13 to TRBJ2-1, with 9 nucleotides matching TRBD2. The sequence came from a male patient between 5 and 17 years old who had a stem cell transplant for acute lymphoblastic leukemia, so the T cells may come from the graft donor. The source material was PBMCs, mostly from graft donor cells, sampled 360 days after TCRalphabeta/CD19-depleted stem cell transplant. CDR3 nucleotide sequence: TGTGCCAGCAGAGACACTAGCGGGTCCTACAATGAGCAGTTCTTC. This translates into CASRDTSGSYNEQFF.